This T cell receptor beta chain was identified during a study of identical twins (dated by TCRdb to the mid-2010s). Looking at the study overall: To test whether fetal clonotypes persist, the study used deep sequencing on TCR alpha and beta repertoires from monozygotic twins, unrelated adults of various ages, and cord blood. To rule out contamination, replicate twin experiments were performed at different times with different library preparation protocols.

This clonotype was seen ten or more times. The antigen this receptor binds is unknown. Base qualities are not recorded, but no much larger clone differs from it by a single base. Every donor in the study was a healthy Caucasian. The twin cohort comprised three pairs of female monozygotic twins, all aged about 18 to 29 years. Miltenyi CD45RO+ enrichment and human naive T-cell isolation kits were used to isolate memory (CD45RO+) and naive T cells from PBMC. The library was obtained by 5' RACE. Sequenced using an Illumina HiSeq 2000. A universal primer binding site was introduced by template switching, and a unique molecular identifier was present in the final cDNA, enabling accurate counting of TCR cDNA molecules. Specific primers in the conserved constant-segment region were used to synthesize first-strand cDNA for the TCR alpha and beta chains. To control for contamination, every cDNA library carried two barcodes: a SMART-Mk sample barcode plus Illumina barcodes. Two successive PCR steps introduced TruSeq adapter sequences along with Illumina sample barcodes. TCR alpha and beta cDNA libraries were sequenced on the Illumina HiSeq platform with custom primers. On the study's bioinformatics: MiGEC was used to process raw reads and extract unique molecular identifiers, and MiXCR was used to find CDR3 positions. For each individual, recombination models were inferred using an EM algorithm with the repgenHMM and IGoR tools. Shared clonotypes were analyzed with the tcR package in R, and sharing was normalized by the product of cloneset sizes. To study raw recombination without the effects of thymic and clonal selection, out-of-frame nonproductive sequences were analyzed. The public reads were reprocessed in TCRdb via fastp at Q25 and MiXCR, keeping in-frame beta chains. Entries are consolidated by CDR3 protein sequence, retaining the most common genes and DNA. V and J calls and clone size were set by TCRdb, not the authors. The table for this sample lists fewer than 350,000 distinct CDR3 sequences; about 8.1% of them were counted only once. More than 2% of the sample is taken by the ten largest.

Counted from cysteine to phenylalanine, this CDR3 has 15 amino acids. Only the CDR3 DNA is retained, 45 bases long and in frame from the first base. V drops 6 bases and J drops 5 bases, leaving 16 bases in between. General conclusions and limits of the study: Recombination models systematically underestimated out-of-frame TCR alpha sharing in monozygotic twins but agreed with sharing between unrelated individuals. Excess twin sharing in beta out-of-frame sequences was weaker because fewer shared sequences lowered the signal-to-noise ratio. Compared with coincidental sharing between unrelated individuals, out-of-frame TCR alpha sequences shared between twins showed an excess of sequences with low generation probability. Conclusions relied on cross-sectional statistical analysis, since the same donors could not be followed over many years. Abundant cord blood beta clonotypes had fewer insertions, young adult naive repertoires showed a similar but weaker trend, and memory repertoires showed no such trend. Invariant T cells such as MAIT and iNKT could partly confound zero-insertion analyses, though diverse VJ usage argued against this for most clonotypes.

This sample was shared with a second study, whose subject was yellow fever vaccine responses in identical twins. Per the second study: According to the authors, the vaccine-induced T cell response in identical twins seemed to be partly convergent and partly specific to each individual. In identical twins, the study followed T cell clones that responded to the vaccine with precision.

Sequences were obtained from memory (CD45RO+) T cells sorted from blood. The cell subset or site tag for this specimen amounts to: CD45RO+ enriched T cells. The receptor comes from a woman aged 18-35 years in good health. The chain joins TRBV12-3 or TRBV12-4 to TRBJ1-4; a confident D gene designation cannot be given. The CDR3 loop reads CASSPLPGRNEKLFF. In nucleotide form, the sequence is TGTGCCAGCAGCCCCCTTCCTGGTAGGAATGAAAAACTGTTTTTT.